Below, 8 T cell receptor beta chains from the same sample are listed, as sequenced in a study of immune cell composition in non-small cell lung cancer. The assay was immunoSEQ multiplex PCR, and TCRdb's table has in-frame clones only and misses some. The sample shows around 15,000 clones, about three quarters of them seen only once. Normal lung was taken at the farthest possible site, at least 3 cm from tumour. The sample also formed part of further work on CD4 T cells in lung cancer.

Input material: non-adjacent lung tissue. Receptors were obtained from a human donor with non-small cell lung cancer.

This clone has a handful of counts. V usage is TRBV9 and J usage is TRBJ1-2; D is perhaps TRBD1 (5 bases). The CDR3 is made up of 15 amino acids. Trimming stripped 3 bases from V and 4 bases from J, with 16 bases between. Germline V gene lookup returns CDR1 SGDLS and CDR2 YYNGEE. CDR3 in DNA: TGTGCCAGCAGCGGAAGCTCCGGGACTGTCTATGGCTACACCTTC. It is translated as CASSGSSGTVYGYTF. The full variable domain, completed using reference TRBV9 and TRBJ1-2, is DSGVTQTPKHLITATGQRVTLRCSPRSGDLSVYWYQQSLDQGLQFLIQYYNGEERAKGNILERFSAQQFPDLHSELNLSSLELGDSALYFCASSGSSGTVYGYTFGSGTRLTVV.

This clone was detected once. V and J are TRBV7-2 and TRBJ1-2; D ambiguous. V was shortened by 5 bases and J by 6 bases, with 13 bases between the two germline ends. The CDR3 is 13 residues long. Germline V lookup: CDR1 SGHTA, CDR2 FQGNSA. The CDR3: CASSRQPADGYTF. CDR3 nucleotide sequence: TGTGCCAGCAGCCGCCAGCCGGCGGATGGCTACACCTTC.

A single count supports this clone. The chain recombines TRBV27 with TRBJ1-1; 9 nucleotides align to TRBD1. Germline loops: CDR1 MNHEY, CDR2 SMNVEV (reference sequence). J was trimmed by 5 bases and V by 5 bases; bases with no gene match: 6. The CDR3 covers 14 residues. The CDR3 spells CASSLTGGRTEAFF. In DNA, the CDR3 is TGTGCCAGCAGTCTGACAGGGGGTAGGACTGAAGCTTTCTTT.

The chain couples TRBV2 to TRBJ2-1; 8 positions match TRBD2. This CDR3 contains 15 residues. Germline V gene sequence: CDR1 SNHLY, CDR2 FYNNEI. V dropped 5 bases and J dropped 4; count of bases not matched to a gene: 7. The CDR3 sequence: CASSLAGNRYNEQFF. CDR3 coding DNA: TGTGCCAGCAGTTTAGCGGGGAACAGATACAATGAGCAGTTCTTC.

The chain uses TRBV7-7 and TRBJ2-2; possibly TRBD2 for D (7 bases). Trimming stripped 7 bases from V and 3 bases from J, with 15 bases between. Per germline, CDR1 SSHAT and CDR2 FNYEAQ (reference sequence). This CDR3 comprises 15 residues. The CDR3 region is CASTLGGRDTGELFF. In nucleotides, the CDR3 is TGTGCCAGCACCCTCGGGGGGCGGGACACCGGGGAGCTGTTTTTT.

The chain recombines TRBV4-3 with TRBJ1-4; weak D call: TRBD1 (6 bases). The CDR3 contains 15 residues. V gave up 4 bases and J gave up 6 bases, with 15 bases separating them. The germline V gene encodes CDR1 LGHNA and CDR2 YSLEER. The CDR3 protein is CASSRTVGGYEKLFF. The CDR3 nucleotides read TGCGCCAGCAGCCGGACAGTAGGGGGATATGAAAAACTGTTTTTT.

This clone was seen a handful of times. J is TRBJ1-5 and V is TRBV13; no clear D. Between the trimmed V and J ends, which lost 2 bases and 5 bases, there was a span of 4 bases. Germline assignment: CDR1 PRHDT and CDR2 FYEKMQ (reference sequence). This CDR3 is built from 12 residues. The CDR3 coding sequence is TGTGCCAGCAGCTTACAGGATCAGCCCCAGCATTTT. This gives the protein CASSLQDQPQHF.

This chain links TRBV19 with TRBJ2-1; no clear D. Trimming pared 9 bases from V and 4 bases from J, leaving 13 bases between. Germline lookup yields CDR1 LNHDA and CDR2 SQIVND (reference sequence). There are 13 residues in the CDR3. As DNA, the CDR3 is TGTGCCAGCCGTAAAGGAAGTTACAATGAGCAGTTCTTC. This encodes CASRKGSYNEQFF.